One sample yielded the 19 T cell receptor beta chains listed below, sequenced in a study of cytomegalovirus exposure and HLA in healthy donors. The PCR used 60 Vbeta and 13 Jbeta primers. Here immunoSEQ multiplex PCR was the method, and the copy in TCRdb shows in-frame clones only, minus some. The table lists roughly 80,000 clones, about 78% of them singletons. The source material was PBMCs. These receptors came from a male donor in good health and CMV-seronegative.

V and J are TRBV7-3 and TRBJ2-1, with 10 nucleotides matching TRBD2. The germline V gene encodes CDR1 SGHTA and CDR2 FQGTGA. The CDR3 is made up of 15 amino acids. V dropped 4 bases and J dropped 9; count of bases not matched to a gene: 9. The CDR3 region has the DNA TGTGCCAGCAGCTCGACTTGGACTAGCGGCTCTGAGCAGTTCTTC. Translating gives CASSSTWTSGSEQFF.

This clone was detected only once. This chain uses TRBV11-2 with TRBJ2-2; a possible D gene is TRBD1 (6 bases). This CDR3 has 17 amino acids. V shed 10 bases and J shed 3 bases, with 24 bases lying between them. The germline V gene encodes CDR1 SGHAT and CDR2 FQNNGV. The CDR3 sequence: CATRKEQGISDTGELFF. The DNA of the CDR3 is TGTGCCACCAGAAAAGAACAGGGAATAAGTGACACCGGGGAGCTGTTTTTT.

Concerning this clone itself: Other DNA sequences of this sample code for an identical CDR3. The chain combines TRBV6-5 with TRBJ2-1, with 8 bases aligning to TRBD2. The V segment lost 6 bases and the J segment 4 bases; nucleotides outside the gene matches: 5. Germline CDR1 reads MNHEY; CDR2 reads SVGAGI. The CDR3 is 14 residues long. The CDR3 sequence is CASRRSGTYNEQFF. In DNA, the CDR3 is TGTGCCAGCAGACGTAGCGGGACTTACAATGAGCAGTTCTTC.

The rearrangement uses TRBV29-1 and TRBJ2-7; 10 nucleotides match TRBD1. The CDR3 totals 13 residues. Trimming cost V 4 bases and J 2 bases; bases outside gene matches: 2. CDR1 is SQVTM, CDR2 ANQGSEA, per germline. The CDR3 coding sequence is TGCAGCGTTGCCGGGACAGGGGCCTACGAGCAGTACTTC. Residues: CSVAGTGAYEQYF.

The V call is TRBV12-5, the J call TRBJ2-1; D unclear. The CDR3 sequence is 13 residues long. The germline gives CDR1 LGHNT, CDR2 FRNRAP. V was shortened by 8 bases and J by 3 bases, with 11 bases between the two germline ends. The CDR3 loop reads CASRIDNYNEQFF. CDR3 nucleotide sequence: TGTGCTAGTAGGATTGACAACTACAATGAGCAGTTCTTC.

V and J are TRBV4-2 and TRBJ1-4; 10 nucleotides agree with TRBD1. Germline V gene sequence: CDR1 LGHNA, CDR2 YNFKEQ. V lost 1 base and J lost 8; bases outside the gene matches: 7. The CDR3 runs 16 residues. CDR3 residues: CASSQGAGTGEEKLFF. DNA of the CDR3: TGTGCCAGCAGCCAAGGGGCCGGGACAGGGGAGGAAAAACTGTTTTTT.

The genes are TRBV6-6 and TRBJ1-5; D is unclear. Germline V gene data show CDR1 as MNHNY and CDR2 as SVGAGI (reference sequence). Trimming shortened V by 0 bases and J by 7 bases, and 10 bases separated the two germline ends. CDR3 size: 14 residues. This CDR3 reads CASSYSSGGQPQHF. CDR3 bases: TGTGCCAGCAGTTACTCGTCAGGAGGGCAGCCCCAGCATTTT.

This chain's CDR3 is CASSLLGTADLTYEQYF. In nucleotides, the CDR3 is TGTGCCAGCAGTTTATTAGGGACAGCGGACCTTACCTACGAGCAGTACTTC. The chain uses TRBV27 and TRBJ2-7; TRBD1 matches 7 bases. Trimming cost V 1 base and J 2 bases; bases outside gene matches: 11. This CDR3 has 17 amino acids. Germline CDR1 and CDR2: MNHEY and SMNVEV (reference sequence).

Here the CDR3 reads CASSVGLAGVYEQFF. The CDR3, as DNA: TGTGCCAGCAGTGTAGGACTAGCGGGAGTATATGAGCAGTTCTTC. The genes are TRBV6-1 and TRBJ2-1; 13 positions match TRBD2. This CDR3 spans 15 amino acids. Germline V gene data show CDR1 as MNHNS and CDR2 as SASEGT. The V and J ends lost 4 bases and 8 bases, in that order; junction bases with no gene match: 5.

The DNA for the CDR3 is TGTGCCAGCAGTTTGGCCTCTGGAAACACCATATATTTT. Protein: CASSLASGNTIYF. The chain joins TRBV28 to TRBJ1-3, with unresolved D. V was pared by 3 bases and J by 0 bases, with 3 bases between. The germline V gene has CDR1 MDHEN and CDR2 SYDVKM. The CDR3 extends over 13 amino acids.

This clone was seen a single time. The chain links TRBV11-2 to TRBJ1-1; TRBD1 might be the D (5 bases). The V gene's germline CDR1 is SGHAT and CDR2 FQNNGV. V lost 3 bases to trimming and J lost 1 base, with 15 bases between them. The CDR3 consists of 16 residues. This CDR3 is CASSFTDRIKNTEAFF. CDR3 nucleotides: TGTGCCAGCAGCTTTACCGACAGAATAAAGAACACTGAAGCTTTCTTT. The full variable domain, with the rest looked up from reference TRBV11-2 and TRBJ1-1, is EAGVAQSPRYKIIEKRQSVAFWCNPISGHATLYWYQQILGQGPKLLIQFQNNGVVDDSQLPKDRFSAERLKGVDSTLKIQPAKLEDSAVYLCASSFTDRIKNTEAFFGQGTRLTVV.

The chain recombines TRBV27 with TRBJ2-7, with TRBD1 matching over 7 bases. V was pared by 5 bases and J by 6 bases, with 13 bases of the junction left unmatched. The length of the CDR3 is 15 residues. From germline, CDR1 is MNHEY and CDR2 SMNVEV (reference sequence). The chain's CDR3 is CASSLTGTAYVEQYF. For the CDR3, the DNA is TGTGCCAGCAGTCTGACCGGGACAGCCTATGTCGAGCAGTACTTC.

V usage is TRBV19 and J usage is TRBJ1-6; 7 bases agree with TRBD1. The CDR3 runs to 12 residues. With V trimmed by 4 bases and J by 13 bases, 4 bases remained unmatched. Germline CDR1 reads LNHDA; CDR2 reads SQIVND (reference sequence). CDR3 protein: CASSRDSLPLHF. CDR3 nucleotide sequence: TGTGCCAGTAGTAGGGACAGTCTGCCCCTCCACTTT.

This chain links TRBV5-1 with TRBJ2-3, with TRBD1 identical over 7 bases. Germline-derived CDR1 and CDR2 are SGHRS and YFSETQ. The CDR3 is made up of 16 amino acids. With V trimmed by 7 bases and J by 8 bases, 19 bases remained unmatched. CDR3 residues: CASFSSGATGAGTQYF. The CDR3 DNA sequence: TGCGCCAGCTTTTCCTCCGGGGCAACAGGGGCGGGTACGCAGTATTTT.

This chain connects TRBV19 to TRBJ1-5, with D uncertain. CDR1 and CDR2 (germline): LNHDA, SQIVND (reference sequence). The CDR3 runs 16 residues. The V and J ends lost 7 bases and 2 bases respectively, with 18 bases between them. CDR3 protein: CASKGGGVVRNQPQHF. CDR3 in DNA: TGTGCCAGTAAGGGAGGCGGGGTTGTTCGCAATCAGCCCCAGCATTTT.

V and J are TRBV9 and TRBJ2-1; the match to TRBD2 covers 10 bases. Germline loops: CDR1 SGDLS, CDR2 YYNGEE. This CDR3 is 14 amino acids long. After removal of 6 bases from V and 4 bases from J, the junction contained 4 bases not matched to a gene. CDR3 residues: CASTSGGVYNEQFF. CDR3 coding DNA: TGTGCCAGCACCAGCGGGGGGGTTTACAATGAGCAGTTCTTC. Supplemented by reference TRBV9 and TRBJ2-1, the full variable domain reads DSGVTQTPKHLITATGQRVTLRCSPRSGDLSVYWYQQSLDQGLQFLIQYYNGEERAKGNILERFSAQQFPDLHSELNLSSLELGDSALYFCASTSGGVYNEQFFGPGTRLTVL.

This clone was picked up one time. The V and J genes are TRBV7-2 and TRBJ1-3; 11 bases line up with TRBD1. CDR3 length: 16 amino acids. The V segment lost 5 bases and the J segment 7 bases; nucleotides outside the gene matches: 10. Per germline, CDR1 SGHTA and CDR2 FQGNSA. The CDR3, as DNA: TGTGCCAGCAGCATCGGGACAGGGGGTTCTCTTAACACCATATATTTT. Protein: CASSIGTGGSLNTIYF. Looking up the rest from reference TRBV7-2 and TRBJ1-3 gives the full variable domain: GAGVSQSPSNKVTEKGKDVELRCDPISGHTALYWYRQSLGQGLEFLIYFQGNSAPDKSGLPSDRFSAERTGGSVSTLTIQRTQQEDSAVYLCASSIGTGGSLNTIYFGEGSWLTVV.

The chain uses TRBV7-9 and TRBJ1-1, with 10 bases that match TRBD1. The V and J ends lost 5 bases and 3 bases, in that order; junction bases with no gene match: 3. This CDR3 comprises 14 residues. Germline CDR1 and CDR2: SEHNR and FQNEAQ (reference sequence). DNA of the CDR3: TGTGCCAGCAGCCCCGGGACAGGGGACACTGAAGCTTTCTTT. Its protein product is CASSPGTGDTEAFF.

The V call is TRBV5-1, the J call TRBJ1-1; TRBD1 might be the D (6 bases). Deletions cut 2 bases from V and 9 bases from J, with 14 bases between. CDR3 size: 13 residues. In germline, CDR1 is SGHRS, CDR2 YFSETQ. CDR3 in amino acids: CASSLTGSCQAFF. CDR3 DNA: TGCGCCAGCAGCTTAACAGGGTCATGCCAAGCTTTCTTT.